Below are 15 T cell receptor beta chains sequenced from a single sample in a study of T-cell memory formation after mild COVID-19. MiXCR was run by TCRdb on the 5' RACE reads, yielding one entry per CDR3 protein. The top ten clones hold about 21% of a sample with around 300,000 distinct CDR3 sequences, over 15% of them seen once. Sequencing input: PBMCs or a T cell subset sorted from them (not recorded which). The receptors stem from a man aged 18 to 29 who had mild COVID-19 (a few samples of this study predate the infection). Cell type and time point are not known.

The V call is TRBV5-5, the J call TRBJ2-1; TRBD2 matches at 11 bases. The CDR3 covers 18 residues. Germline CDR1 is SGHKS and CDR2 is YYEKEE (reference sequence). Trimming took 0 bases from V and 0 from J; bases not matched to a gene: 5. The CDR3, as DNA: TGTGCCAGCAGCTTGGCGGCTAGCGGGGGGAGCTCCTACAATGAGCAGTTCTTC. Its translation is CASSLAASGGSSYNEQFF.

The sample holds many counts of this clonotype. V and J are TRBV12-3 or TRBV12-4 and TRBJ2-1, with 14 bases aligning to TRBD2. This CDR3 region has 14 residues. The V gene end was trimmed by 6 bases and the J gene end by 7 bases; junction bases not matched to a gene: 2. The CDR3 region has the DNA TGTGCCAGCAGATGGACTAGCGGGGGGAATGAGCAGTTCTTC. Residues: CASRWTSGGNEQFF.

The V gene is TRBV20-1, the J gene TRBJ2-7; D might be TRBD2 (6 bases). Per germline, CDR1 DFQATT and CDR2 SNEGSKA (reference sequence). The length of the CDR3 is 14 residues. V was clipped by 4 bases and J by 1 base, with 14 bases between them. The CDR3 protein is CSATLASGSYEQYV. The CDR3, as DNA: TGCAGTGCTACACTAGCTTCGGGATCCTACGAGCAGTACGTC.

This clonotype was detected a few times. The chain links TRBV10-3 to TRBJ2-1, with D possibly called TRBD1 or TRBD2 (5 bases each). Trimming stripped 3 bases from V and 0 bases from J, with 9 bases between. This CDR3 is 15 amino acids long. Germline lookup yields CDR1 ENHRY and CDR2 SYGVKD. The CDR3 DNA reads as TGTGCCATCAGTGAATGGGGGAGCTCCTACAATGAGCAGTTCTTC. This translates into CAISEWGSSYNEQFF.

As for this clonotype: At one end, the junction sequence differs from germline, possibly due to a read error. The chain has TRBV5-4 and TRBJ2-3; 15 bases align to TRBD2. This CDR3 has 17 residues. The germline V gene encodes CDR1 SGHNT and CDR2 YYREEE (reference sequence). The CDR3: CASTAGLAGGSTYTQYF. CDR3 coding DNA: TGTGCCAGCACGGCGGGACTAGCGGGGGGAAGCACATATACGCAGTATTTT.

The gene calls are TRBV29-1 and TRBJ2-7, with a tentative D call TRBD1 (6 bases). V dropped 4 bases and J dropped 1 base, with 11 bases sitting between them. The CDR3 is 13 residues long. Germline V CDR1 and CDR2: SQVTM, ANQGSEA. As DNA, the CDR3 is TGCAGCGTTGTTGCGACAGGATCCTACGAGCAGTACTTC. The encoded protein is CSVVATGSYEQYF.

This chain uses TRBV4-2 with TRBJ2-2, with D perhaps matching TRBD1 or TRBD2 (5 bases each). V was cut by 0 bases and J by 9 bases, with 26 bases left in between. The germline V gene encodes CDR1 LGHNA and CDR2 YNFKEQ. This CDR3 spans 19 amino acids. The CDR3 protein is CASSQDLGVTFSSARELFF. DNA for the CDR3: TGTGCCAGCAGCCAAGACTTGGGGGTAACTTTCTCATCGGCCCGGGAGCTGTTTTTT.

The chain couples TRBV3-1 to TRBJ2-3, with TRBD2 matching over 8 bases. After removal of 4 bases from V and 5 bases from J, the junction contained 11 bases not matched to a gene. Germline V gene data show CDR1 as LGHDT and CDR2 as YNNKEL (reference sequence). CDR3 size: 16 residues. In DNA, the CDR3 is TGTGCCAGCAGCCTAGGCCCAGGGACTAGAATAGATACGCAGTATTTT. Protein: CASSLGPGTRIDTQYF.

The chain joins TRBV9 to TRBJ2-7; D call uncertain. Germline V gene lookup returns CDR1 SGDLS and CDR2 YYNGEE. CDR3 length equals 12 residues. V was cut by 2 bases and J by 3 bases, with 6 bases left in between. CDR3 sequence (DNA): TGTGCCAGCAGCGTCGGAGTCTACGAGCAGTACGTC. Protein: CASSVGVYEQYV.

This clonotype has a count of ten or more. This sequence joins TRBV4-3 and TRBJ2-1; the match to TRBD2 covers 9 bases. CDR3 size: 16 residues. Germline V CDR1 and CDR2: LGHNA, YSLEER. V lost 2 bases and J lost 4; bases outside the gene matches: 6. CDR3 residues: CASSQPMAGGYNEQFF. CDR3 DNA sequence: TGCGCCAGCAGCCAACCGATGGCGGGGGGGTACAATGAGCAGTTCTTC.

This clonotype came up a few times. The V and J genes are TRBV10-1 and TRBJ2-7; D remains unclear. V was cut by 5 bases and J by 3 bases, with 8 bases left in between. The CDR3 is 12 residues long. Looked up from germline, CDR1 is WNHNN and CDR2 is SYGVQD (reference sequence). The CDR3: CASSSTFYEQYF. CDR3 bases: TGCGCCAGCAGTTCCACCTTCTACGAGCAGTACTTC.

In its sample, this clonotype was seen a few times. CDR3 DNA sequence: TGTGCCTGGAGTGTAGGGGCAGGGGGGAGATACGAGCAGTACTTC. It codes for CAWSVGAGGRYEQYF. The chain employs TRBV30 and TRBJ2-7; D is possibly TRBD1 (7 bases). The CDR3 length is 15 residues. CDR1 is GTSNPN, CDR2 SVGIG, per germline (reference sequence). V was pared by 0 bases and J by 4 bases, with 16 bases between.

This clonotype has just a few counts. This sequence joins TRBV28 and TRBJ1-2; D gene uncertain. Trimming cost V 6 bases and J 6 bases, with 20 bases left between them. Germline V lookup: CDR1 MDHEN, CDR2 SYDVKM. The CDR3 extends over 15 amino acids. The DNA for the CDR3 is TGTGCCAGCAGCTCAGGACGGTCCCCTAGAAATGGCTACACCTTC. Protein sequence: CASSSGRSPRNGYTF.

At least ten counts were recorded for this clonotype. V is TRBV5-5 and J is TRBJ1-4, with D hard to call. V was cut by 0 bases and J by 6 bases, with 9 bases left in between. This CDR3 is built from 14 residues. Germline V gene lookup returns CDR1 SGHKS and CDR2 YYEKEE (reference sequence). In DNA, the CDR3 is TGTGCCAGCAGCTTGGGATTGGGCCATGAAAAACTGTTTTTT. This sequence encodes CASSLGLGHEKLFF.

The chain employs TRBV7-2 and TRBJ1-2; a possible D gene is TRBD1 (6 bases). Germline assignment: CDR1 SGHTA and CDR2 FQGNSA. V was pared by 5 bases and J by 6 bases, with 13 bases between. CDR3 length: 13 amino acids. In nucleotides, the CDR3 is TGTGCCAGCAGCACGGGGACACCCCATGGCTACACCTTC. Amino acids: CASSTGTPHGYTF.